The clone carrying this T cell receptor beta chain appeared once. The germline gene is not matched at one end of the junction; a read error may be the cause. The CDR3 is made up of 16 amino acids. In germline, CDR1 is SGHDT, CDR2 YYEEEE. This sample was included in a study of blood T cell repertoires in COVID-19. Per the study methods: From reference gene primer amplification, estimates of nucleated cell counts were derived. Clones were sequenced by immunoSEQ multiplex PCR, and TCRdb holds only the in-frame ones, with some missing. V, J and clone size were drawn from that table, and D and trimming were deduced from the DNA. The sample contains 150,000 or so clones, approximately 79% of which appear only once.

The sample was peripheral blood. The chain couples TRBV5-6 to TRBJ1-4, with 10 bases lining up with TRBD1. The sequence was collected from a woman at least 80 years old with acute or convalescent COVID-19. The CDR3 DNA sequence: TGTGCCAGCAGCCCCGGACAGGGGGGGACTTATGAGAAACTGTTTTTT. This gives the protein CASSPGQGGTYEKLFF.